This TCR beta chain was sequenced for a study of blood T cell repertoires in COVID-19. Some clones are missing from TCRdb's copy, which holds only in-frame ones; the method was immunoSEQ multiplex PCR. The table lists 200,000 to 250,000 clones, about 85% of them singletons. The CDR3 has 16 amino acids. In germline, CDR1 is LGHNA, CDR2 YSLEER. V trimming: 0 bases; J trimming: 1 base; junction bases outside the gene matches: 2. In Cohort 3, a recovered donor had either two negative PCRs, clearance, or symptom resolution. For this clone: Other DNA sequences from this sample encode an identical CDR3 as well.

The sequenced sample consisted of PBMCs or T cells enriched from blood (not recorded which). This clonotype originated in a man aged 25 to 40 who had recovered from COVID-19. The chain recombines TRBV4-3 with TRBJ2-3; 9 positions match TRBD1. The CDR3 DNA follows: TGCGCCAGCAGCCAAGAGAGGACAGGGGGCACAGATACGCAGTATTTT. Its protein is CASSQERTGGTDTQYF.